This T cell receptor (beta chain) is from a study of shared clonotypes between healthy human individuals. Study overall: The donor group consisted of two women and a few men, aged 18 to 49. Study outcomes and limitations: Lower generation probabilities were found for non-shared clonotypes than for those shared by all four donors.

A note on this clone: Its antigen is still unknown.

Sequencing used immunoSEQ multiplex PCR; TCRdb keeps in-frame clones, though not all of them. The table records fewer than 1.6 million clones, just under 99% of them present only once. V lost 3 bases and J lost 8, with 10 bases in between. This CDR3 comprises 13 residues. Germline V gene lookup returns CDR1 MNHNS and CDR2 SASEGT. The split of CD4+ cells yielded CD45RA+ naive and CD45RA-negative memory subsets. The chain joins TRBV6-1 to TRBJ1-4; D is ambiguous. The TCR was taken from a man younger than 40 in good health. The sample comprised naive CD4+ T cells sorted from blood. The subset here: CD45RA+ positively selected. CDR3 protein: CASSDMPNEKLFF. The DNA of the CDR3 is TGTGCCAGCAGTGACATGCCCAACGAAAAACTGTTTTTT.